The next 19 T cell receptor beta chains were all read from a single sample in a study of CD8 T cells in ankylosing spondylitis. MiXCR, applied by TCRdb to the 5' RACE reads, yields one record per CDR3 protein. This table has about 160,000 distinct CDR3 sequences, approximately 9% appearing once. What was sequenced was blood, either unsorted or a sorted T cell fraction (not recorded which). Every receptor here comes from a female donor with ankylosing spondylitis or in good health (not recorded which).

This chain joins TRBV20-1 and TRBJ2-3, with 14 bases identical to TRBD2. CDR3 size: 16 residues. J lost 5 bases, V lost 5 bases, and 9 bases had no gene match. The germline gives CDR1 DFQATT, CDR2 SNEGSKA (reference sequence). CDR3 sequence reads: CSAPGTSGRKVDTQYF. CDR3 bases: TGCAGTGCTCCCGGGACTAGCGGGAGAAAGGTAGATACGCAGTATTTT.

The chain combines TRBV7-9 with TRBJ2-7; D possibly matches TRBD1 or TRBD2 (5 bases each). V shed 2 bases and J shed 2 bases, with 13 bases lying between them. The CDR3 spans 15 residues. Germline CDR1 reads SEHNR; CDR2 reads FQNEAQ (reference sequence). CDR3 nucleotide sequence: TGTGCCAGCAGCTTACCGGGACGGGGACCCTACGAGCAGTACTTC. This gives the protein CASSLPGRGPYEQYF.

This clonotype was detected many times. The rearrangement uses TRBV6-5 and TRBJ2-1, with D perhaps being TRBD1 or TRBD2 (5 bases each). The germline V and J ends were trimmed by 9 bases and 8 bases, with 14 bases remaining between them. In germline, CDR1 is MNHEY, CDR2 SVGAGI. The CDR3 is made up of 12 amino acids. DNA for the CDR3: TGTGCCAGTAGAGGGGATTCCCATGAGCAGTTCTTC. This translates into CASRGDSHEQFF.

This clonotype was seen at least ten times. This chain connects TRBV11-2 to TRBJ2-7, with D unresolved. This CDR3 has 15 residues. The V end was cut by 0 bases, the J end by 1 base, with 10 bases between. Germline assignment: CDR1 SGHAT and CDR2 FQNNGV. The DNA of the CDR3 is TGTGCCAGCAGCTTAGAGGCCCCGCCGTCCTACGAGCAGTACTTC. Its protein is CASSLEAPPSYEQYF.

J is TRBJ2-5 and V is TRBV3-1, with TRBD2 matching over 9 bases. Germline CDR1 LGHDT, CDR2 YNNKEL (reference sequence). The CDR3 is 14 amino acids. V dropped 2 bases and J dropped 9; count of bases not matched to a gene: 7. The CDR3 nucleotides read TGTGCCAGCAGCCAAAGCGGGGGGCTCGGATCCCAGTACTTC. Residues: CASSQSGGLGSQYF.

This clonotype appeared once. Written as DNA, the CDR3 is TGTGCCAGCAGTCCGACAGGGGGAAACATTCAGTACTTC. This codes for CASSPTGGNIQYF. The gene calls are TRBV6-2 or TRBV6-3 and TRBJ2-4, with 9 bases fitting TRBD1. Germline lookup yields CDR1 MNHEY and CDR2 SVGEGT. This CDR3 is 13 amino acids long. V was pared by 5 bases and J by 6 bases, with 2 bases of the junction left unmatched.

This clonotype was seen a handful of times. This sequence joins TRBV19 and TRBJ1-1; D possibly corresponds to TRBD1 (6 bases). Germline V lookup: CDR1 LNHDA, CDR2 SQIVND (reference sequence). Trimming removed 6 bases at V and 6 bases at J, with 11 bases between. The CDR3 extends over 12 amino acids. The CDR3 DNA sequence: TGTGCCAGTAGGGTGGGGGGCTCTGAAGCTTTCTTT. Amino acid sequence: CASRVGGSEAFF.

This clonotype was seen a few times. The chain is built from TRBV27 and TRBJ2-1, with TRBD2 matching over 9 bases. The CDR3 is 15 residues long. V gave up 3 bases and J gave up 8 bases; unmatched junction bases: 8. The germline CDR1 and CDR2 sequences are MNHEY and SMNVEV (reference sequence). The CDR3 spells CASSFDGGRAYEQFF. The CDR3 DNA reads TGTGCCAGCAGTTTCGACGGCGGGAGGGCCTATGAGCAGTTCTTC.

This clonotype was detected only a few times. The chain employs TRBV2 and TRBJ2-1; weak D call: TRBD1 (7 bases). Per the germline V gene, CDR1 is SNHLY and CDR2 is FYNNEI. The CDR3 length is 12 residues. Between the trimmed V and J ends, which lost 2 bases and 16 bases, there was a span of 15 bases. The CDR3 coding sequence is TGTGCCAGCAGTGAAATAGGACAGGACTACTTCTTC. This gives the protein CASSEIGQDYFF.

The rearrangement links TRBV4-2 to TRBJ1-1; D remains ambiguous. Germline CDR1 is LGHNA and CDR2 is YNFKEQ. V was pared by 7 bases and J by 1 base, with 10 bases between. This CDR3 has 13 residues. This CDR3 reads CASKSGRNTEAFF. In nucleotides, the CDR3 is TGTGCCAGCAAATCGGGAAGGAACACTGAAGCTTTCTTT.

V usage is TRBV29-1 and J usage is TRBJ2-1; 16 nucleotides match TRBD2. CDR3 length equals 14 residues. Germline values: CDR1 SQVTM, CDR2 ANQGSEA. The V gene end was trimmed by 7 bases and the J gene end by 7 bases; junction bases not matched to a gene: 4. Written as DNA, the CDR3 is TGCAGCGCGGGACTAGCGGGAGGGAGTAATGAGCAGTTCTTC. It yields the protein CSAGLAGGSNEQFF.

The chain links TRBV7-9 to TRBJ2-1; D perhaps matches TRBD1 (6 bases). Germline V CDR1 and CDR2: SEHNR, FQNEAQ (reference sequence). V lost 6 bases and J 12 bases, leaving 24 bases between the germline ends. CDR3 length: 15 residues. This CDR3 reads CASSSRQDRARGQFF. CDR3 nucleotide sequence: TGTGCCAGCAGTTCCCGACAGGACCGAGCACGGGGGCAGTTCTTC.

This clonotype was seen only a few times. The chain has TRBV5-1 and TRBJ1-3; the D gene is possibly TRBD1 (5 bases). CDR1 and CDR2 from the germline V gene are SGHRS and YFSETQ. V dropped 0 bases and J dropped 7 bases, with 11 bases sitting between them. The CDR3 totals 14 residues. The CDR3 bases are TGCGCCAGCAGCTTGGAAGTGGAGGGGAACACCATATATTTT. The encoded protein is CASSLEVEGNTIYF.

The sample holds a few counts of this clonotype. The genes are TRBV18 and TRBJ2-1, with 7 nucleotides matching TRBD1. The germline V gene has CDR1 KGHSH and CDR2 LQKENI. The V gene end was trimmed by 3 bases and the J gene end by 9 bases; junction bases not matched to a gene: 11. The CDR3 spans 15 residues. CDR3 sequence: CASSPPTTGVGEQFF. Here the CDR3 DNA reads TGTGCCAGCTCACCTCCTACAACAGGGGTAGGTGAGCAGTTCTTC.

This clonotype was seen many times. This chain uses TRBV24-1 with TRBJ2-2; 8 positions agree with TRBD1. Germline-derived CDR1 and CDR2 are KGHDR and SFDVKD. The CDR3 loop spans 15 amino acids. With V trimmed by 4 bases and J by 7 bases, 7 bases remained unmatched. CDR3 DNA sequence: TGTGCCACCAGTGACGGGACAGGTGAACTCGGGGAGCTGTTTTTT. Its translation: CATSDGTGELGELFF.

This clonotype was observed a few times. This chain connects TRBV6-2 or TRBV6-3 to TRBJ2-5, with D possibly called TRBD1 or TRBD2 (5 bases each). CDR1 is MNHEY, CDR2 SVGEGT, per germline. The CDR3 runs 11 residues. The CDR3 nucleotides are TGTGCTGCGTCAGGGACGGAGACCCAGTACTTC. Translation: CAASGTETQYF.

The V gene is TRBV5-1, the J gene TRBJ2-3; D is undetermined. This CDR3 is 15 amino acids long. The V end was cut by 0 bases, the J end by 0 bases, with 8 bases between. CDR1 and CDR2 from the germline V gene are SGHRS and YFSETQ. The CDR3 region is CASSLDPQSTDTQYF. In DNA form, the CDR3 reads TGCGCCAGCAGCTTGGACCCTCAAAGCACAGATACGCAGTATTTT.

The chain's CDR3 is CASSFIPSKTDTQYF. CDR3 sequence (DNA): TGTGCCAGCAGCTTTATCCCCTCGAAGACAGATACGCAGTATTTT. The chain is built from TRBV7-2 and TRBJ2-3, with D hard to call. Germline V CDR1 and CDR2: SGHTA, FQGNSA. V gave up 3 bases and J gave up 3 bases, with 13 bases separating them. This CDR3 has 15 amino acids.

This clonotype was recorded a few times. The chain employs TRBV6-8 and TRBJ2-1; TRBD2 aligns across 7 bases. This CDR3 spans 14 amino acids. V trimming: 5 bases; J trimming: 5 bases; junction bases outside the gene matches: 6. Germline V lookup: CDR1 MNHGY, CDR2 SAAAGT. As DNA, the CDR3 is TGTGCCAGCAGTCCCAGAAGCGGGAACAATGAGCAGTTCTTC. Its protein is CASSPRSGNNEQFF.